Below, 13 T cell receptor beta chains from the same sample are listed, as sequenced in a study of cytomegalovirus exposure and HLA in healthy donors. Primers for the PCR totalled 60 Vbeta and 13 Jbeta. Clones were read by immunoSEQ multiplex PCR, and TCRdb kept only the in-frame ones, dropping some. Altogether approximately 130,000 clones are present, over 70% being singletons, with the ten largest covering 3% to 4%. The sequencing input was PBMCs. These receptors were collected from a woman between 40 and 55 years old in good health and CMV-seronegative.

The gene calls are TRBV7-8 and TRBJ2-7, with 8 bases that match TRBD2. V trimming: 5 bases; J trimming: 2 bases; junction bases outside the gene matches: 5. Germline V gene data show CDR1 as SGHVS and CDR2 as FQNEAQ. CDR3 length equals 14 residues. CDR3 sequence: CASSLREGTYEQYF. As DNA, the CDR3 is TGTGCCAGCAGCCTCCGGGAGGGGACCTACGAGCAGTACTTC.

This chain joins TRBV19 and TRBJ2-7, with D unresolved. Trimming removed 6 bases at V and 2 bases at J, with 11 bases between. Germline CDR1 is LNHDA and CDR2 is SQIVND (reference sequence). This CDR3 has 13 residues. The CDR3: CASSTLLTYEQYF. CDR3 DNA: TGTGCCAGTAGCACGTTACTCACCTACGAGCAGTACTTC.

J is TRBJ2-5 and V is TRBV7-9, with no clear D. Trimming removed 3 bases from V and 7 bases from J, with 18 bases in between. CDR3 length: 15 residues. Germline CDR1 reads SEHNR; CDR2 reads FQNEAQ (reference sequence). The CDR3 sequence is CASSFAVSPPGTQYF. CDR3 nucleotides: TGTGCCAGCAGCTTCGCTGTGAGTCCACCCGGGACCCAGTACTTC.

As DNA, the CDR3 is TGTGCCAGCAGCTTAAATCTCCGAACTAGCGGGGGAGATACGCAGTATTTT. This codes for CASSLNLRTSGGDTQYF. The gene calls are TRBV7-2 and TRBJ2-3, with 11 bases identical to TRBD2. The germline CDR1 and CDR2 sequences are SGHTA and FQGNSA. CDR3 length equals 17 residues. V dropped 2 bases and J dropped 5; count of bases not matched to a gene: 9.

V and J are TRBV5-6 and TRBJ1-2; TRBD1 aligns across 7 bases. Trimming removed 4 bases from V and 8 bases from J; junction bases left unmatched: 8. CDR1 is SGHDT, CDR2 YYEEEE, per germline. The CDR3 is 13 residues long. The CDR3 DNA sequence: TGTGCCAGCAGCGTAGGACAGGTGGAGGGCTACACCTTC. The encoded protein is CASSVGQVEGYTF. Complete variable domain (other parts from reference TRBV5-6 and TRBJ1-2): DAGVTQSPTHLIKTRGQQVTLRCSPKSGHDTVSWYQQALGQGPQFIFQYYEEEERQRGNFPDRFSGHQFPNYSSELNVNALLLGDSALYLCASSVGQVEGYTFGSGTRLTVV.

This clone was seen only a few times. V is TRBV2 and J is TRBJ1-1; possible D gene TRBD1, 5 bases. The CDR3 consists of 11 residues. V was shortened by 6 bases and J by 7 bases, with 9 bases between the two germline ends. The germline V gene has CDR1 SNHLY and CDR2 FYNNEI. In nucleotides, the CDR3 is TGTGCCAGCAGAACGGGGGGTGAAGCTTTCTTT. Translated: CASRTGGEAFF.

This chain connects TRBV27 to TRBJ2-3; a possible D gene is TRBD1 (6 bases). CDR3 size: 17 residues. Trimming removed 5 bases at V and 0 bases at J, with 18 bases between. CDR1 MNHEY and CDR2 SMNVEV come from the germline V gene (reference sequence). The CDR3 loop is CASSPTIDRTSTDTQYF. The DNA of the CDR3 is TGTGCCAGCAGTCCCACTATCGACAGGACTAGCACAGATACGCAGTATTTT.

The chain links TRBV28 to TRBJ1-1; no firm D call. This CDR3 is built from 13 residues. V was pared by 6 bases and J by 1 base, with 9 bases between. Germline CDR1 MDHEN, CDR2 SYDVKM. CDR3 bases: TGTGCCAGCAGCCCAACACCGAACACTGAAGCTTTCTTT. Protein sequence: CASSPTPNTEAFF. The full variable domain, its missing parts supplied by reference TRBV28 and TRBJ1-1, is DVKVTQSSRYLVKRTGEKVFLECVQDMDHENMFWYRQDPGLGLRLIYFSYDVKMKEKGDIPEGYSVSREKKERFSLILESASTNQTSMYLCASSPTPNTEAFFGQGTRLTVV.

V is TRBV11-3 and J is TRBJ2-7, with D perhaps matching TRBD1 (5 bases). This CDR3 is 15 amino acids long. The germline CDR1 and CDR2 sequences are SGHNT and YENEEA. V was trimmed by 0 bases and J by 1 base, leaving 10 bases between them. Here the CDR3 reads CASSLDSGMSYEQYF. In DNA form, the CDR3 reads TGTGCCAGCAGCTTAGATTCAGGGATGTCCTACGAGCAGTACTTC.

V gene TRBV10-3 combines with J gene TRBJ2-6; D gene ambiguous. This CDR3 has 15 amino acids. The germline CDR1 and CDR2 sequences are ENHRY and SYGVKD. With 5 bases removed from V and 0 bases from J, the gap between germline ends came to 8 bases. CDR3 bases: TGTGCCATCAGTTTCCTGAGCTCTGGGGCCAACGTCCTGACTTTC. The encoded protein is CAISFLSSGANVLTF.

V and J are TRBV5-4 and TRBJ2-5; 8 bases agree with TRBD2. With 10 bases clipped from V and 3 bases from J, the junction kept 8 bases outside the gene matches. The CDR3 totals 13 residues. The germline V gene encodes CDR1 SGHNT and CDR2 YYREEE (reference sequence). CDR3 nucleotides: TGTGCCCTACGGGGGGGCGGGGAAGAGACCCAGTACTTC. Translation gives CALRGGGEETQYF.

V gene TRBV6-5 combines with J gene TRBJ1-2, with D unclear. The CDR3 extends over 13 amino acids. Looked up from germline, CDR1 is MNHEY and CDR2 is SVGAGI. The V end lost 6 bases, the J end lost 6 bases, and 14 bases lay between the germline ends. The CDR3 loop reads CASRFSGNHGYTF. In nucleotides, the CDR3 is TGTGCCAGCAGATTCTCGGGGAACCATGGCTACACCTTC.

The chain joins TRBV15 to TRBJ2-5, with D hard to call. V dropped 3 bases and J dropped 0 bases, with 2 bases sitting between them. Germline V gene lookup returns CDR1 LNHNV and CDR2 YYDKDF (reference sequence). The length of the CDR3 is 12 residues. The CDR3: CATSSYQETQYF. For the CDR3, the DNA is TGTGCCACCAGCAGCTACCAAGAGACCCAGTACTTC.